This T cell receptor beta chain was captured by sequencing in a study of beta chain features in type 1 diabetes. The CDR3 consists of 15 residues. V was trimmed by 4 bases and J by 1 base, leaving 13 bases between them. Germline CDR1 reads LNHDA; CDR2 reads SQIVND (reference sequence). One heparinised draw of blood, averaging about 116 mL, came from each donor. Sequencing targeted expressed TCRB transcripts, as all isolated RNA had been reverse transcribed. Method: immunoSEQ multiplex PCR; TCRdb's copy keeps in-frame clones and lacks some. The table lists some 150,000 clones, 11% of them singletons. The sample taken for sequencing was central memory CD4+ T cells from blood. The rearrangement uses TRBV19 and TRBJ1-1, with a possible D match to TRBD1 (6 bases). The receptor was isolated from a young man in good health. This CDR3 reads CASSRGLQGNTEAFF. CDR3 nucleotides: TGTGCCAGTAGTAGAGGACTACAGGGGAACACTGAAGCTTTCTTT.